A selection of T cell receptor beta chains follows, all from one sample in a study of PD-1 blockade in classical Hodgkin lymphoma. Sequenced by immunoSEQ multiplex PCR; TCRdb stores in-frame clones only, minus some. The table lists about 50,000 clones, approximately 70% of them singletons. Sequencing was performed on peripheral blood mononuclear cells (PBMCs), taken at baseline. Source of these receptors: a human donor with classical Hodgkin lymphoma. Both conserved end residues are part of each CDR3.

v_gene	j_gene	CDR3aa
TRBV27	TRBJ1-1	CASSFSVRGRTEAFF
TRBV13	TRBJ1-1	CASSSYRNTEAFF
TRBV5-1	TRBJ2-7	CASSRDRRDEQYF
TRBV2	TRBJ2-7	CASSEAGQHSYEQYF
TRBV6-5	TRBJ1-4	CASSVVGGSNEKLFF
TRBV9	TRBJ2-1	CASSAAGGGYNEQFF
TRBV5-1	TRBJ2-7	CASSNRAYEQYF
TRBV10-3	TRBJ1-1	CAITGTSNTEAFF
TRBV5-1	TRBJ1-4	CASSLGTTNEKLFF
TRBV18	TRBJ1-2	CASSPPGQGYGYTF
TRBV5-8	TRBJ1-1	CASSSYRGKNTEAFF
TRBV5-1	TRBJ2-5	CASRGQQGGGETQYF
TRBV19	TRBJ1-5	CASTTYGGHSVLSQHF
TRBV4-2	TRBJ1-1	CASSLSGAEAFF
TRBV4-1	TRBJ1-5	CASSQFWVINQPQHF
TRBV6-4	TRBJ1-1	CASAGSTEAFF
TRBV30	TRBJ1-1	CAWTVGGNTEAFF
TRBV9	TRBJ2-3	CASSVRGLGPDTQYF
TRBV5-1	TRBJ1-2	CASSLGRTVSYGYTF
TRBV19	TRBJ1-5	CASKGEYSNQPQHF
TRBV20-1	TRBJ1-2	CGGRVTGGYTF
TRBV5-1	TRBJ2-2	CASSLQAVSGELFF
TRBV30	TRBJ1-3	CAWSGSGNTIYF
TRBV29-1	TRBJ2-7	CSVAKGSGLIYEQYF
TRBV4-2	TRBJ2-1	CASSQEGGGSSYNEQFF
TRBV4-1	TRBJ1-4	CASSQAGTPNNEKLFF
TRBV5-1	TRBJ2-5	CASSLVGAGGQETQYF
TRBV11-3	TRBJ1-6	CASSLSGSPLHF
TRBV5-1	TRBJ2-1	CASSLTSGVGVYNEQFF
TRBV2	TRBJ2-3	CASRNLAGSTDTQYF
TRBV27	TRBJ2-7	CASSSTGDEQYF
TRBV19	TRBJ1-2	CASVRTGISYGYTF
TRBV14	TRBJ1-3	CASSQLGPSSGNTIYF
TRBV6-4	TRBJ2-3	CASSDFKGTGSSDTQYF
TRBV5-1	TRBJ1-1	CASSPGTGVTEAFF
TRBV27	TRBJ2-7	CASSPGTAYEQYF
TRBV9	TRBJ2-5	CASSVAPQETQYF
TRBV5-6	TRBJ1-5	CASSLGAALLNQPQHF
TRBV2	TRBJ1-1	CASSGGENTEAFF
TRBV10-2	TRBJ2-1	CASNLQGHSYNEQFF
TRBV7-9	TRBJ2-1	CASSLGVNEQFF
TRBV10-3	TRBJ1-3	CAISDYAAAGGNTIYF
TRBV5-1	TRBJ2-7	CASSRDRYEQYF
TRBV30	TRBJ2-7	CAWSVRGDTHEQYF
TRBV2	TRBJ1-3	CASRRDRTAGNTIYF
TRBV19	TRBJ1-4	CASSVLTAQDNEKLFF